The clone carrying this T cell receptor beta chain was seen many times. Antigen unknown. Preparing the TCRbeta library involved the use of unique molecular identifiers. TCRdb reprocessed the PCR reads via MiXCR and lists one record per CDR3 protein. The sample consists of 95,000 to 150,000 distinct CDR3 sequences, 20% to 25% of them appearing once. The V gene's germline CDR1 is DFQATT and CDR2 SNEGSKA (reference sequence). The CDR3 sequence is 14 residues long. V was shortened by 4 bases and J by 5 bases, with 18 bases between the two germline ends. The record originates from a study of T-cell reconstitution after alpha-beta-depleted transplantation in children. The study's findings and limits: Surviving recipient T cells and thymic progenitors produced the high day-60 TCRbeta diversity seen in some patients.

This rearrangement joins TRBV20-1 to TRBJ2-7, with D perhaps TRBD1 (6 bases). Sequencing was performed on PBMCs, mostly from graft donor cells, taken 180 days after TCRalphabeta/CD19-depleted stem cell transplant. The receptor's source is a male patient aged 2 to 10 who had a stem cell transplant for chronic granulomatous disease, so the T cells may come from the graft donor. Written as DNA, the CDR3 is TGCAGTGCTAAAGTCCAGGCCAGGGGACACGAGCAGTACTTC. This translates into CSAKVQARGHEQYF.